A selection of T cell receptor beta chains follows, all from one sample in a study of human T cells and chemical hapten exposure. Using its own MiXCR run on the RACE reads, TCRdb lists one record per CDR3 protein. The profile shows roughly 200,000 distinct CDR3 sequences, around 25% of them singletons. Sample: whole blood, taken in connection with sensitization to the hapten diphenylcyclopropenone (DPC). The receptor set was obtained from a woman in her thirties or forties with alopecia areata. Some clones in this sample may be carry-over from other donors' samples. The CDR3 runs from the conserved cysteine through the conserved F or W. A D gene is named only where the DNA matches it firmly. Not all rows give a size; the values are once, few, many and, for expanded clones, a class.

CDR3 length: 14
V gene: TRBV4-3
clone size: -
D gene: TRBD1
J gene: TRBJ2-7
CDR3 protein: CASSLNRGLGEQYF
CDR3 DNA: TGCGCCAGCAGTCTAAACAGGGGGCTGGGAGAGCAGTACTTC

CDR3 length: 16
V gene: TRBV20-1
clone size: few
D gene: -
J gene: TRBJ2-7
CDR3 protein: CSAPPGWDTTSYEQYF
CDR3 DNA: TGCAGTGCCCCACCCGGCTGGGACACCACCTCCTACGAGCAGTACTTC

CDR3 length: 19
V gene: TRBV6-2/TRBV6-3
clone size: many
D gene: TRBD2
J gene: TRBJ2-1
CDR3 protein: CASTQRLAGVLSSYNEQFF
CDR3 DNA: TGTGCCAGCACACAAAGACTAGCGGGAGTCTTAAGCTCCTACAATGAGCAGTTCTTC

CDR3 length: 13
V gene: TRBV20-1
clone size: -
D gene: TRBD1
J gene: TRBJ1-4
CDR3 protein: CSARQGSGEKLFF
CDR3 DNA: TGCAGTGCAAGACAGGGCTCCGGTGAAAAACTGTTTTTT

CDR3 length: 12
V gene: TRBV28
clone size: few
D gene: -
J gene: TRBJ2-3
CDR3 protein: CASSLGQLTQYF
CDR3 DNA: TGTGCCAGCAGTTTGGGCCAATTGACGCAGTATTTT

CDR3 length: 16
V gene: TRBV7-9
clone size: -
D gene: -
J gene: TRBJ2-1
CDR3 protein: CASSSGRGSSYNEQFF
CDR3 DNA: TGTGCCAGCAGCTCGGGACGGGGAAGCTCCTACAATGAGCAGTTCTTC

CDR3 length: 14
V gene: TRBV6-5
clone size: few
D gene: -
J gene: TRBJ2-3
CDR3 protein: CASSYSGSTDTQYF
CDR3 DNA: TGTGCCAGCAGTTACTCGGGGAGCACAGATACGCAGTATTTT

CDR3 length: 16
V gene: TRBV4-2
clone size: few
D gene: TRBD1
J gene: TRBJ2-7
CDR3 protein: CASSQEQGTYSYEQYF
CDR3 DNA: TGTGCCAGCAGCCAAGAACAGGGGACCTACTCCTACGAGCAGTACTTC

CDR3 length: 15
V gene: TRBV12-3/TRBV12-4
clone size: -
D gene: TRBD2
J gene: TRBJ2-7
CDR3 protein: CASKLAGGLAYEQYF
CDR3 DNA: TGTGCCAGCAAGCTAGCGGGAGGGTTAGCCTACGAGCAGTACTTC

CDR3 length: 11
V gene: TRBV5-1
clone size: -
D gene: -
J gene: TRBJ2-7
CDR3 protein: CASSLGAEQYF
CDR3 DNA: TGCGCCAGCAGCTTGGGGGCAGAGCAGTACTTC

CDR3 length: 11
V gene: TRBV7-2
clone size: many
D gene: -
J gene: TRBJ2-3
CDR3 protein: CASSFRDTQYF
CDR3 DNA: TGTGCCAGCAGCTTTCGGGATACGCAGTATTTT

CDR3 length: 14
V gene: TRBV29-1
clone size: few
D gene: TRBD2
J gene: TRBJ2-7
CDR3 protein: CSVTERGPSYEQYF
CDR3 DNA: TGCAGCGTTACCGAGCGGGGCCCCTCCTACGAGCAGTACTTC

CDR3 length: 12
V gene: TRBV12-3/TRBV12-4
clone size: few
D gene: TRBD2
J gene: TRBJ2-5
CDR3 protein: CASSLAAMTQYF
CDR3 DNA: TGTGCCAGCAGCCTAGCGGCGATGACCCAGTACTTC

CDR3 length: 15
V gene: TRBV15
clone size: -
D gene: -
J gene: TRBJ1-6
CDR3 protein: CATSRDPGGNSPLHF
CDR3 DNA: TGTGCCACCAGCAGAGATCCCGGTGGCAATTCACCCCTCCACTTT

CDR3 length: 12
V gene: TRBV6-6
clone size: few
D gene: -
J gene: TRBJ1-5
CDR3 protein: CASSYVRQPQHF
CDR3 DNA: TGTGCCAGCAGTTATGTCAGACAGCCCCAGCATTTT

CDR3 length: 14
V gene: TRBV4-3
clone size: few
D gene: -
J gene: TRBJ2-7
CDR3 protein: CASSQGVRLYEQYF
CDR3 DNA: TGCGCCAGCAGCCAAGGCGTGCGACTCTACGAGCAGTACTTC

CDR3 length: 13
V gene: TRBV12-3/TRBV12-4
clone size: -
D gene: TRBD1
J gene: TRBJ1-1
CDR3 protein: CASSWTGETEAFF
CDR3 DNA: TGTGCCAGCAGTTGGACAGGGGAAACTGAAGCTTTCTTT

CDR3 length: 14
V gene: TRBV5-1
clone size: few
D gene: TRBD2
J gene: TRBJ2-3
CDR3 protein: CASSLTGGPDTQYF
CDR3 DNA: TGCGCCAGCAGCTTGACGGGAGGCCCAGATACGCAGTATTTT

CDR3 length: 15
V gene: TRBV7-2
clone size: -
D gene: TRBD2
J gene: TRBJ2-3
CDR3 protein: CASSLVAGLRDTQYF
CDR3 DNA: TGTGCCAGCAGCTTAGTAGCGGGGTTGAGAGATACGCAGTATTTT

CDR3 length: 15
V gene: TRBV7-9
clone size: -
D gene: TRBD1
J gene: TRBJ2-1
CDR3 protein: CASSLTGASYNEQFF
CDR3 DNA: TGTGCCAGCAGCTTGACAGGGGCCAGTTACAATGAGCAGTTCTTC

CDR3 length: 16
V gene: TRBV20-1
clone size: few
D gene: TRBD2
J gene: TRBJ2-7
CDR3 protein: CSARDVQRESSYEQYF
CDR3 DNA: TGCAGTGCTAGAGATGTCCAGCGGGAGAGCTCCTACGAGCAGTACTTC

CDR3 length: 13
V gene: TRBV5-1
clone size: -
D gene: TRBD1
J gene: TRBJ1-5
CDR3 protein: CASSAGGGQPQHF
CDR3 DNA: TGCGCCAGCAGCGCAGGGGGCGGTCAGCCCCAGCATTTT

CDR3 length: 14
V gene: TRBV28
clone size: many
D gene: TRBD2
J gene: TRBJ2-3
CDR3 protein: CASKLAGGLDTQYF
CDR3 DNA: TGTGCCAGCAAACTAGCGGGAGGGCTAGATACGCAGTATTTT

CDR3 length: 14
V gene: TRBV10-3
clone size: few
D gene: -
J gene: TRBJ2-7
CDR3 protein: CAISDRVIRYEQYF
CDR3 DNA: TGTGCCATCAGTGACAGGGTAATTCGATACGAGCAGTACTTC

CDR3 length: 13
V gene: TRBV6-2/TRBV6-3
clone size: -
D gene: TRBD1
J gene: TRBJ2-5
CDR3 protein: CASRLTGTETQYF
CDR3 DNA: TGTGCCAGCAGATTGACAGGGACAGAGACCCAGTACTTC

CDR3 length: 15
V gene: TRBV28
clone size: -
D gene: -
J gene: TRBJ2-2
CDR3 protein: CASSANREDTGELFF
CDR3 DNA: TGTGCCAGCAGTGCAAACAGGGAGGACACCGGGGAGCTGTTTTTT

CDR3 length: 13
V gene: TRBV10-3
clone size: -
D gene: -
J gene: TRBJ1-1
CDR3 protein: CAIRWTVGTEAFF
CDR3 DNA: TGTGCCATCAGATGGACAGTTGGAACTGAAGCTTTCTTT

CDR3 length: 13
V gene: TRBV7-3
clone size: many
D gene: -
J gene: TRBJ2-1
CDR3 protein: CASSFDRHNEQFF
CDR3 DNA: TGTGCCAGCAGCTTTGACAGGCACAATGAGCAGTTCTTC

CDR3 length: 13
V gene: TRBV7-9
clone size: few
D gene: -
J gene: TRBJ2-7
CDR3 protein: CASSNGNSYEQYF
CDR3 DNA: TGTGCCAGCAGCAACGGGAACTCCTACGAGCAGTACTTC

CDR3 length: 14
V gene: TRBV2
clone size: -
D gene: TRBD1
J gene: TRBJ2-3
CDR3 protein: CASSSGTGGDTQYF
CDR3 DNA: TGTGCCAGCAGTTCCGGGACAGGGGGAGATACGCAGTATTTT

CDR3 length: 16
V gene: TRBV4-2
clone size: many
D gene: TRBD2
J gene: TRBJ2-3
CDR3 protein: CASSHRLAGDQDTQYF
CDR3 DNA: TGCGCCAGCAGCCATAGACTAGCGGGAGATCAAGATACGCAGTATTTT

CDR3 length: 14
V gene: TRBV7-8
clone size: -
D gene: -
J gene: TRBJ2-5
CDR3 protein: CASSASQGRETQYF
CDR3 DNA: TGTGCCAGCAGCGCATCTCAGGGGAGGGAGACCCAGTACTTC

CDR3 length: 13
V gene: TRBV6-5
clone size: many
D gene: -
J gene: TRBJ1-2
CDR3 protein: CASNAGRDYGYTF
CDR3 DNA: TGTGCCAGCAACGCGGGACGGGACTATGGCTACACCTTC

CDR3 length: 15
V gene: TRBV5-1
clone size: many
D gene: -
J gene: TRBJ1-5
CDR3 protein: CASRGGVGPNQPQHF
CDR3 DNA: TGCGCCAGCAGGGGGGGAGTCGGACCCAATCAGCCCCAGCATTTT

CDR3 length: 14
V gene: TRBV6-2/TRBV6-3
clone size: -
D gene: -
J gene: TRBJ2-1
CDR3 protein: CASRKGPPYNEQFF
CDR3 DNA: TGTGCCAGCAGAAAGGGACCTCCCTACAATGAGCAGTTCTTC

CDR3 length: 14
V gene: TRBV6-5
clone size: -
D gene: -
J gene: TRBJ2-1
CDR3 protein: CASSSLGGGNEQFF
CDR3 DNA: TGTGCCAGCAGTTCCTTAGGGGGGGGCAATGAGCAGTTCTTC

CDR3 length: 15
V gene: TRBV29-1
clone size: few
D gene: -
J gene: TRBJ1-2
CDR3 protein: CSALLQARTDYGYTF
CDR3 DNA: TGCAGCGCCTTGTTGCAGGCCAGGACAGACTATGGCTACACCTTC

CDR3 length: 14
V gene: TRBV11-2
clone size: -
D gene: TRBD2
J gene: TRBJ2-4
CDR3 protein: CASSFGTSGGIQYF
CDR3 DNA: TGTGCCAGCAGCTTCGGGACTAGCGGGGGTATTCAGTACTTC

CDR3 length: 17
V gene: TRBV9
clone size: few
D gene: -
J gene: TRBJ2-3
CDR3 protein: CASSPLIGRVGTDTQYF
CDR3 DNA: TGTGCCAGCAGCCCTCTGATAGGGCGGGTCGGCACAGATACGCAGTATTTT

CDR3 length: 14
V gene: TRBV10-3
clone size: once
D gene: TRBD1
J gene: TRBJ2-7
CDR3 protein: CAISGTGGLSEQYF
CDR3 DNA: TGTGCCATCAGTGGGACAGGGGGCTTAAGCGAGCAGTACTTC

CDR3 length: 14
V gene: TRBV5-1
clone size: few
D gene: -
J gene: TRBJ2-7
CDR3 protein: CASSPDTLSYEQYF
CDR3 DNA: TGCGCCAGCAGCCCTGATACCCTCTCCTACGAGCAGTACTTC

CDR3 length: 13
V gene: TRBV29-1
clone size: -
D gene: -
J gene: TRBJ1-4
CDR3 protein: CSVRRGSNEKLFF
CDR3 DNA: TGCAGCGTCAGACGTGGGTCTAATGAAAAACTGTTTTTT